These 8 T cell receptor beta chains were all obtained from the same sample, sequenced in a study of cytomegalovirus exposure and HLA in healthy donors. PCR involved 60 Vbeta and 13 Jbeta primers. Clones were sequenced by immunoSEQ multiplex PCR, and TCRdb holds only the in-frame ones, with some missing. The sample has around 130,000 clones, 8.5% seen once. Sample: PBMCs. All receptors derive from a man aged 40-49 years in good health and CMV-seronegative.

This clone turned up a few times. The V call is TRBV7-2, the J call TRBJ2-7; D is perhaps TRBD1 or TRBD2 (5 bases each). CDR1 SGHTA and CDR2 FQGNSA come from the germline V gene. V shed 7 bases and J shed 6 bases, with 16 bases lying between them. The CDR3 is 13 residues long. The CDR3 loop is CASNLAGAREQYF. The DNA of the CDR3 is TGTGCCAGCAACCTAGCTGGGGCCCGCGAGCAGTACTTC. Using reference TRBV7-2 and TRBJ2-7 for the parts outside the CDR3, the full variable domain is GAGVSQSPSNKVTEKGKDVELRCDPISGHTALYWYRQSLGQGLEFLIYFQGNSAPDKSGLPSDRFSAERTGGSVSTLTIQRTQQEDSAVYLCASNLAGAREQYFGPGTRLTVT.

This rearrangement joins TRBV30 to TRBJ1-6; possibly TRBD1 for D (5 bases). The length of the CDR3 is 13 residues. Germline V CDR1 and CDR2: GTSNPN, SVGIG (reference sequence). V lost 1 base and J 10 bases, leaving 11 bases between the germline ends. CDR3 sequence: CAWSARGNSPLHF. The DNA for the CDR3 is TGTGCCTGGAGTGCAAGGGGTAACTCACCCCTCCACTTT.

CDR3 in amino acids: CASSAWNTGSNQPQHF. CDR3 coding DNA: TGTGCCAGCAGCGCCTGGAATACAGGCTCCAATCAGCCCCAGCATTTT. The gene calls are TRBV5-8 and TRBJ1-5; weak D call: TRBD1 (5 bases). The V end lost 4 bases, the J end lost 3 bases, and 17 bases lay between the germline ends. The germline gives CDR1 SGHTS, CDR2 YDEGEE. This CDR3 contains 16 residues.

The chain recombines TRBV7-6 with TRBJ1-1, with D hard to call. This CDR3 is 12 amino acids long. Trimming removed 3 bases at V and 7 bases at J, with 9 bases between. CDR1 and CDR2 from the germline V gene are SGHVS and FNYEAQ. The CDR3 DNA reads as TGTGCCAGCAGCTTTCTGGAGGATGAAGCTTTCTTT. Protein sequence: CASSFLEDEAFF.

This clone was recorded a few times. The V call is TRBV27, the J call TRBJ2-3; 8 positions agree with TRBD1. Germline lookup yields CDR1 MNHEY and CDR2 SMNVEV (reference sequence). J gave up 2 bases and V 3 bases, and 1 base lay outside the gene matches. The CDR3 runs 14 residues. The CDR3 region has the DNA TGTGCCAGCAGTTTGGACAGGGCCACAGATACGCAGTATTTT. It translates to CASSLDRATDTQYF.

The V and J genes are TRBV4-1 and TRBJ1-5, with D tentatively TRBD1 (5 bases). The CDR3 loop spans 15 amino acids. The V and J ends lost 1 base and 0 bases respectively, with 7 bases between them. Germline values: CDR1 MGHRA, CDR2 YSYEKL. CDR3 amino acids: CASSQGDSSNQPQHF. The CDR3 region has the DNA TGCGCCAGCAGCCAAGGAGACAGTAGCAATCAGCCCCAGCATTTT.

The V gene is TRBV27, the J gene TRBJ1-2; D is unresolved. CDR1 and CDR2 from the germline V gene are MNHEY and SMNVEV (reference sequence). The CDR3 sequence is 13 residues long. The V gene lost 2 bases and the J gene lost 4 bases, with 8 bases spanning the gap. CDR3 sequence reads: CASSLGPTYGYTF. In DNA form, the CDR3 reads TGTGCCAGCAGTTTAGGGCCCACCTATGGCTACACCTTC.

The V and J genes are TRBV19 and TRBJ1-1, with 8 bases lining up with TRBD1. V shed 2 bases and J 3 bases; nucleotides not matched to a gene: 5. Germline V gene sequence: CDR1 LNHDA, CDR2 SQIVND (reference sequence). This CDR3 has 15 residues. The CDR3 here is CASSILDRDHTEAFF. In DNA, the CDR3 is TGTGCCAGTAGTATATTGGACAGGGACCACACTGAAGCTTTCTTT.